The present T cell receptor (beta chain) was sequenced within a study of shared clonotypes between healthy human individuals. The germline V and J ends were trimmed by 0 bases and 6 bases, with 10 bases remaining between them. Germline CDR1 is SGHRS and CDR2 is YFSETQ. The CDR3 covers 14 residues. The assay was immunoSEQ multiplex PCR, and TCRdb's table has in-frame clones only and misses some. In the table there are around 430,000 clones, about 85% of which are singletons. Donors were healthy HIV-negative adults without recently reported acute infections or vaccinations. In regard to this clone: Within the sample, other DNA sequences also encode this same CDR3.

This TCR was sampled from a woman in her 40s in good health. Some clones in this sample may be carry-over from other donors' samples. This chain links TRBV5-1 with TRBJ2-1; D remains unclear. Source material: PBMCs. The CDR3 is CASSLGSSGNEQFF. CDR3 coding DNA: TGCGCCAGCAGCTTGGGATCTTCAGGCAATGAGCAGTTCTTC.